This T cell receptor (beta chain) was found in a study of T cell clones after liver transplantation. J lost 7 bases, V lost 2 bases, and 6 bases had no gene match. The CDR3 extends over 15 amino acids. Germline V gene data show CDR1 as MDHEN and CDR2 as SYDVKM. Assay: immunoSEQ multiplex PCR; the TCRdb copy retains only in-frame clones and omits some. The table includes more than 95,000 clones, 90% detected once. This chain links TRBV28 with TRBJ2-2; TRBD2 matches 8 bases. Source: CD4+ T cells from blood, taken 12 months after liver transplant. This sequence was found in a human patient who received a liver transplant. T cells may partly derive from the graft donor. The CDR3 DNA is TGTGCCAGCAGTTTACTAGCGGGCCCTAACGGGGAGCTGTTTTTT. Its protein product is CASSLLAGPNGELFF. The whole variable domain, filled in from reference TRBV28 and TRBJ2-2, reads DVKVTQSSRYLVKRTGEKVFLECVQDMDHENMFWYRQDPGLGLRLIYFSYDVKMKEKGDIPEGYSVSREKKERFSLILESASTNQTSMYLCASSLLAGPNGELFFGEGSRLTVL.